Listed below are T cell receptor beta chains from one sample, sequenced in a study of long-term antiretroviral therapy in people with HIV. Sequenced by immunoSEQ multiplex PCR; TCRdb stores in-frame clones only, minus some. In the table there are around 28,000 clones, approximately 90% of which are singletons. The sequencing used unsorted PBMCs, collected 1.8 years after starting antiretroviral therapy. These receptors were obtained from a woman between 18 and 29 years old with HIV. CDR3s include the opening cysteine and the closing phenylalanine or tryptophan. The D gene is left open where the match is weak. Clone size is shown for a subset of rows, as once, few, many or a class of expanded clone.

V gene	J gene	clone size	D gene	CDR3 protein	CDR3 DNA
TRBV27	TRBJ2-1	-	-	CASSLVKVGEQFF	TGTGCCAGCAGTTTAGTCAAGGTCGGTGAGCAGTTCTTC
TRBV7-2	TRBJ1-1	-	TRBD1	CASSLRAGTGKLDTEAFF	TGTGCCAGCAGCTTAAGAGCAGGGACAGGGAAGTTAGACACTGAAGCTTTCTTT
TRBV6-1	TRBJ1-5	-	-	CASSGQGGNQPQHF	TGTGCCAGCAGTGGTCAAGGTGGCAATCAGCCCCAGCATTTT
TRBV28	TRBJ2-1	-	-	CASSVRGIHNEQFF	TGTGCCAGCAGTGTACGGGGGATACACAATGAGCAGTTCTTC
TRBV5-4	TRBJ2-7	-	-	CASSLGRGSYEQYF	TGTGCCAGCAGCTTGGGGCGGGGCTCCTACGAGCAGTACTTC
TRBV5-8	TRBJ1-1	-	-	CASSLDPGRGNRAFF	TGTGCCAGCAGCTTGGATCCAGGGAGGGGGAATAGGGCTTTCTTT
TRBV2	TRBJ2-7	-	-	CASSGGTSYEQYF	TGTGCCAGCAGTGGGGGGACTTCCTACGAGCAGTACTTC
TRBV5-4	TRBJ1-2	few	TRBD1	CASSLGGQKGYTF	TGTGCCAGCAGCTTGGGGGGACAGAAGGGCTACACCTTC
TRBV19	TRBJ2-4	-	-	CASSGARKNIQYF	TGTGCCAGTAGTGGGGCGAGAAAAAACATTCAGTACTTC
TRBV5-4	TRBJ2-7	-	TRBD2	CASSGTSSYEQYF	TGTGCCAGCAGTGGGACTAGCAGCTACGAGCAGTACTTC
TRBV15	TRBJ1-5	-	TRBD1	CATSSLEAGGNQPQHF	TGTGCCACCAGCAGCCTCGAAGCAGGGGGAAATCAGCCCCAGCATTTT
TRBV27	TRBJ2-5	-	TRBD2	CASSLSQVGGETQYF	TGTGCCAGCAGTTTATCCCAGGTGGGAGGGGAGACCCAGTACTTC
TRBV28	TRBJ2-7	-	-	CASSQNWVGEDEQYF	TGTGCCAGCAGCCAAAACTGGGTAGGTGAAGACGAGCAGTACTTC
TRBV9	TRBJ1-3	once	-	CASRAGTYGGNTIYF	TGTGCCAGCAGGGCCGGGACCTACGGGGGAAACACCATATATTTT
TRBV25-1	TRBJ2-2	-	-	CASSHRSNTGELFF	TGTGCCAGCAGTCACAGGTCTAACACCGGGGAGCTGTTTTTT
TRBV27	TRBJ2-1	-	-	CASRLSGSPYNEQFF	TGTGCCAGCAGACTAAGTGGGAGCCCCTACAATGAGCAGTTCTTC
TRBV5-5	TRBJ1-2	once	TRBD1	CASSATGTANYGYTF	TGTGCCAGCAGCGCAACCGGGACAGCTAACTATGGCTACACCTTC
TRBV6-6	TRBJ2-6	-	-	CASADSAGANVLTF	TGTGCCAGCGCCGATTCGGCTGGGGCCAACGTCCTGACTTTC
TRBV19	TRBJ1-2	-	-	CASSRSYGYTF	TGTGCCAGTAGCAGGAGCTATGGCTACACCTTC